The rows below give T cell receptor beta chains drawn from one sample of a study of blood T cell repertoires in COVID-19. The method was immunoSEQ multiplex PCR; TCRdb's version includes in-frame clones alone and lacks a portion of them. The sample has 200,000 to 300,000 clones, over 70% seen once. The sequenced sample consisted of peripheral blood. All receptors derive from a woman aged 40-49 years who had recovered from COVID-19. Each CDR3 is given with its conserved first and last residue. D genes are given only for firm matches. Only some rows state a clone size, as once, few, many or a class for expanded clones.

once	TRBV6-5	.	TRBJ1-1	CASSYGVANTEAFF	TGTGCCAGCAGTTACGGAGTCGCGAACACTGAAGCTTTCTTT
.	TRBV2	TRBD1	TRBJ1-5	CASRGDSSNQPQHF	TGTGCCAGCAGAGGGGACAGTAGCAATCAGCCCCAGCATTTT
.	TRBV6-4	.	TRBJ1-2	CASSDPTKGPGRNYGYTF	TGTGCCAGCAGTGACCCCACAAAGGGCCCCGGGAGAAACTATGGCTACACCTTC
.	TRBV4-1	.	TRBJ1-2	CASSLSLHYYGYTF	TGCGCCAGCAGCCTATCTTTGCACTACTATGGCTACACCTTC
.	TRBV7-3	TRBD1	TRBJ2-4	CASSLTGTGIQYF	TGTGCCAGCAGCTTAACCGGGACAGGTATTCAGTACTTC
.	TRBV11-2	.	TRBJ1-1	CASSLVGQMNTEAFF	TGTGCCAGCAGCTTAGTAGGACAGATGAACACTGAAGCTTTCTTT
.	TRBV4-1	TRBD1	TRBJ1-2	CASSQTGQGRFYGYTF	TGCGCCAGCAGCCAGACCGGACAGGGGAGGTTCTATGGCTACACCTTC
.	TRBV3-1/TRBV3-2	TRBD2	TRBJ2-3	CASSQPSGGVTDTQYF	TGTGCCAGCAGCCAGCCTAGCGGGGGAGTCACAGATACGCAGTATTTT
.	TRBV12-5	TRBD1	TRBJ1-5	CASGLVQGILASNQPQHF	TGTGCTAGTGGTTTGGTACAGGGGATACTAGCTAGCAATCAGCCCCAGCATTTT
.	TRBV5-7	.	TRBJ2-2	CAGRGGGELFF	TGTGCCGGACGAGGGGGAGGGGAGCTGTTTTTT
.	TRBV5-1	TRBD1	TRBJ2-4	CASSLELPGQGIRRYF	TGCGCCAGCAGCTTGGAACTCCCGGGACAGGGTATACGGCGGTACTTC
.	TRBV4-1	TRBD1	TRBJ1-1	CASSSHRGSENTEAFF	TGCGCCAGCAGCTCGCACAGGGGAAGTGAGAACACTGAAGCTTTCTTT
.	TRBV12-1	.	TRBJ2-1	CASSYPPTVAGGRSYNEQFF	TGTGCCAGCAGCTACCCCCCAACCGTAGCGGGGGGTCGCTCCTACAATGAGCAGTTCTTC
.	TRBV5-1	TRBD1	TRBJ2-7	CASSATGSRTEQYF	TGCGCCAGCAGCGCGACAGGGTCGCGTACCGAGCAGTACTTC
.	TRBV3-1/TRBV3-2	.	TRBJ1-1	CASSLGARAWGTEAFF	TGTGCCAGCAGCCTGGGGGCGCGGGCCTGGGGCACTGAAGCTTTCTTT
.	TRBV5-4	TRBD2	TRBJ2-1	CASSAGTSGDNEQFF	TGTGCCAGCAGCGCGGGGACTAGCGGAGACAATGAGCAGTTCTTC
few	TRBV7-9	.	TRBJ1-2	CASSLAGAHGYTF	TGTGCCAGCAGCTTAGCAGGGGCACATGGCTACACCTTC
.	TRBV5-1	.	TRBJ2-2	CASSTAGPPTGELFF	TGCGCCAGCAGTACCGCGGGGCCCCCCACCGGGGAGCTGTTTTTT
.	TRBV5-6	TRBD1	TRBJ2-2	CASSLTGAKAGELFF	TGTGCCAGCAGCTTGACAGGGGCGAAGGCCGGGGAGCTGTTTTTT
.	TRBV5-4	TRBD1	TRBJ2-1	CASSPGPGQGQSDEQFF	TGTGCCAGCAGCCCAGGACCGGGACAGGGGCAGAGCGATGAGCAGTTCTTC
.	TRBV19	TRBD1	TRBJ1-5	CASSIGGTGDSNQPQHF	TGTGCCAGTAGTATAGGAGGGACAGGGGATAGCAATCAGCCCCAGCATTTT
.	TRBV5-1	TRBD1	TRBJ1-2	CASRTTGERGRGYTF	TGCGCCAGCAGGACTACAGGGGAGAGGGGCCGGGGCTACACCTTC
few	TRBV2	TRBD1	TRBJ2-7	CASSEALGTGLHEQYF	TGTGCCAGCAGTGAAGCGCTTGGGACAGGCCTCCACGAGCAGTACTTC
.	TRBV9	.	TRBJ2-1	CASSVSGAFGHEQFF	TGTGCCAGCAGCGTCTCAGGTGCTTTTGGCCATGAGCAGTTCTTC
.	TRBV6-1	TRBD2	TRBJ2-1	CASSARLAGGFNEQFF	TGTGCCAGCAGTGCCCGACTAGCGGGGGGCTTCAATGAGCAGTTCTTC
.	TRBV3-1/TRBV3-2	TRBD2	TRBJ2-1	CASSQFPSGYNEQFF	TGTGCCAGCAGCCAATTCCCTAGCGGCTACAATGAGCAGTTCTTC
.	TRBV5-1	TRBD2	TRBJ2-1	CASSLVAGGPYNEQFF	TGCGCCAGCAGCTTGGTGGCGGGGGGCCCCTACAATGAGCAGTTCTTC
few	TRBV5-1	TRBD1	TRBJ1-3	CASSLEGQPLSGNTIYF	TGCGCCAGCAGCTTGGAGGGACAGCCTCTCTCTGGAAACACCATATATTTT
few	TRBV5-1	TRBD1	TRBJ1-2	CASSLAIAHTPGTGSF	TGCGCCAGCAGCTTGGCGATCGCACATACCCCGGGGACAGGGTCCTTC
.	TRBV7-2	.	TRBJ2-7	CASSSRGYGTYEQYF	TGTGCCAGCAGCTCCCGGGGGTATGGGACCTACGAGCAGTACTTC
.	TRBV9	.	TRBJ1-2	CASSVGSNGAANYGYTF	TGTGCCAGCAGCGTAGGGTCGAATGGGGCAGCTAACTATGGCTACACCTTC